These T cell receptor beta chains were read from a single sample in a study of T cells in Graves' hyperthyroidism and ophthalmopathy. Each CDR3 protein is one row after TCRdb ran MiXCR on the multiplex PCR reads. This sample yields over 500,000 distinct CDR3 sequences, of which 35% to 50% are seen a single time; approximately 44% belongs to the top ten. Sequenced sample: peripheral blood or thyroid tissue (not recorded which). These receptor sequences come from an adult woman with Graves' disease, either hyperthyroidism or ophthalmopathy (not recorded which). CDR3s include the opening cysteine and the closing phenylalanine or tryptophan. A D gene is named only where the DNA matches it firmly. Only part of the rows carry a size: once, few, many, or a class if the clone is expanded.

length: 15
J: TRBJ2-2
V: TRBV7-2
size: many
D: TRBD2
CDR3: CASSLSGSMTGELFF
DNA: TGTGCCAGCAGCTTGAGCGGGAGTATGACCGGGGAGCTGTTTTTT

length: 13
J: TRBJ1-5
V: TRBV2
size: NA
D: TRBD1
CDR3: CATSDRENQPQHF
DNA: TGTGCCACCTCAGACAGGGAGAATCAGCCCCAGCATTTT

length: 13
J: TRBJ1-5
V: TRBV7-9
size: NA
D: NA
CDR3: CASRAEGDQPQHF
DNA: TGTGCCAGCAGGGCGGAGGGGGACCAGCCCCAGCATTTT

length: 14
J: TRBJ2-2
V: TRBV11-2
size: NA
D: NA
CDR3: CASSTNRDTGELFF
DNA: TGTGCCAGCTCAACGAACAGGGACACCGGGGAGCTGTTTTTT

length: 15
J: TRBJ1-5
V: TRBV5-1
size: NA
D: TRBD1
CDR3: CASSLRTGGGQPQHF
DNA: TGCGCCAGCAGCTTGCGGACAGGGGGCGGTCAGCCCCAGCATTTT

length: 15
J: TRBJ1-4
V: TRBV25-1
size: NA
D: NA
CDR3: CASRIMGRDNEKLFF
DNA: TGTGCCAGCAGGATCATGGGGCGAGATAATGAAAAACTGTTTTTT

length: 14
J: TRBJ2-7
V: TRBV5-4
size: NA
D: NA
CDR3: CASSLGVDPYEQYF
DNA: TGTGCCAGCAGCTTGGGGGTGGATCCTTACGAGCAGTACTTC

length: 15
J: TRBJ2-5
V: TRBV5-4
size: many
D: TRBD2
CDR3: CASSFGLGRGETQYF
DNA: TGTGCCAGCAGCTTTGGACTAGGTCGTGGAGAGACCCAGTACTTC

length: 16
J: TRBJ2-2
V: TRBV6-5
size: many
D: TRBD1
CDR3: CASSASDRVDTGELFF
DNA: TGTGCCAGCAGTGCCTCGGACAGGGTGGACACCGGGGAGCTGTTTTTT

length: 14
J: TRBJ1-2
V: TRBV7-2
size: NA
D: TRBD1
CDR3: CASSLDRGRVGYTF
DNA: TGTGCCAGCAGCCTCGACAGGGGGCGGGTTGGCTACACCTTC

length: 14
J: TRBJ2-6
V: TRBV5-1
size: NA
D: NA
CDR3: CASSLATGANVLTF
DNA: TGCGCCAGCAGCTTGGCTACTGGGGCCAACGTCCTGACTTTC

length: 16
J: TRBJ2-7
V: TRBV11-2
size: NA
D: NA
CDR3: CASSLFGTHLSYEQYF
DNA: TGTGCCAGCAGCTTATTCGGGACCCACCTCTCCTACGAGCAGTACTTC

length: 14
J: TRBJ2-7
V: TRBV20-1
size: many
D: TRBD1
CDR3: CSARDPKRGQEQYF
DNA: TGCAGTGCTAGAGATCCGAAAAGGGGGCAAGAGCAGTACTTC

length: 11
J: TRBJ2-5
V: TRBV20-1
size: few
D: NA
CDR3: CSADHKETQYF
DNA: TGCAGTGCTGACCATAAGGAGACCCAGTACTTC

length: 13
J: TRBJ1-1
V: TRBV7-7
size: NA
D: NA
CDR3: CAGSRGANTEAFF
DNA: TGTGCTGGCAGCCGAGGGGCGAATACTGAAGCTTTCTTT

length: 14
J: TRBJ1-5
V: TRBV20-1
size: many
D: NA
CDR3: CSASLGAENQPQHF
DNA: TGCAGTGCTAGCCTAGGGGCAGAAAATCAGCCCCAGCATTTT

length: 12
J: TRBJ2-5
V: TRBV20-1
size: many
D: NA
CDR3: CSAYSNGETQYF
DNA: TGCAGTGCTTACAGCAACGGAGAGACCCAGTACTTC

length: 14
J: TRBJ2-7
V: TRBV7-2
size: NA
D: NA
CDR3: CASSPRLVPYEQYF
DNA: TGTGCCAGCAGCCCTCGACTAGTCCCCTACGAGCAGTACTTC

length: 15
J: TRBJ2-2
V: TRBV9
size: many
D: TRBD1
CDR3: CASSSGGMATGELFF
DNA: TGTGCCAGCAGCTCAGGGGGAATGGCCACCGGGGAGCTGTTTTTT

length: 14
J: TRBJ1-3
V: TRBV5-1
size: many
D: NA
CDR3: CASSPTGTGNTIYF
DNA: TGCGCCAGCAGCCCAACAGGAACTGGAAACACCATATATTTT

length: 14
J: TRBJ1-1
V: TRBV11-2
size: many
D: NA
CDR3: CASSTQGGNGEAFF
DNA: TGTGCCAGCAGCACCCAGGGCGGGAACGGTGAAGCTTTCTTT

length: 14
J: TRBJ1-5
V: TRBV20-1
size: NA
D: NA
CDR3: CSASGGAGGQPQHF
DNA: TGCAGTGCTAGCGGCGGAGCGGGGGGTCAGCCCCAGCATTTT

length: 16
J: TRBJ2-5
V: TRBV7-2
size: few
D: TRBD1
CDR3: CASSHGGQGKKETQYF
DNA: TGTGCCAGCAGTCACGGAGGACAGGGTAAAAAAGAGACCCAGTACTTC

length: 14
J: TRBJ1-1
V: TRBV20-1
size: many
D: NA
CDR3: CSASYPDPNTEAFF
DNA: TGCAGTGCTAGTTATCCCGACCCGAACACTGAAGCTTTCTTT

length: 15
J: TRBJ2-2
V: TRBV10-3
size: NA
D: TRBD2
CDR3: CAIRTGTSGTGELFF
DNA: TGTGCCATCAGAACCGGGACTAGCGGGACCGGGGAGCTGTTTTTT

length: 16
J: TRBJ2-2
V: TRBV5-1
size: many
D: TRBD2
CDR3: CASSLGGGSGTGELFF
DNA: TGCGCCAGCAGCTTGGGAGGCGGGAGTGGGACCGGGGAGCTGTTTTTT

length: 14
J: TRBJ1-5
V: TRBV2
size: NA
D: NA
CDR3: CASRKEYSNQPQHF
DNA: TGTGCCAGCAGAAAGGAGTATAGCAATCAGCCCCAGCATTTT